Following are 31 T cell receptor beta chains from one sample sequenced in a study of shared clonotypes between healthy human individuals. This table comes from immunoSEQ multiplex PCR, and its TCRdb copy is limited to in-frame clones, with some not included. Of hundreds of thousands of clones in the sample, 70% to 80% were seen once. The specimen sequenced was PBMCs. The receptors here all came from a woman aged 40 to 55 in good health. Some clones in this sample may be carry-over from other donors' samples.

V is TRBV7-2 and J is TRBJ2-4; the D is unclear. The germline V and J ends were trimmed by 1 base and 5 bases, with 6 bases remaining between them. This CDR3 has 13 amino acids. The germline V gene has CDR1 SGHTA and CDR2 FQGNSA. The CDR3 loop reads CASSLVFENIQYF. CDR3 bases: TGTGCCAGCAGCTTAGTTTTCGAAAACATTCAGTACTTC.

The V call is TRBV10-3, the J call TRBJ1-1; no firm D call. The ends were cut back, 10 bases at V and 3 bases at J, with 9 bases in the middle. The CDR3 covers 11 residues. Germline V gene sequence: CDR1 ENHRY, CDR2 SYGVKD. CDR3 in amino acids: CATGRDTEAFF. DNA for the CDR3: TGTGCCACGGGCCGTGACACTGAAGCTTTCTTT.

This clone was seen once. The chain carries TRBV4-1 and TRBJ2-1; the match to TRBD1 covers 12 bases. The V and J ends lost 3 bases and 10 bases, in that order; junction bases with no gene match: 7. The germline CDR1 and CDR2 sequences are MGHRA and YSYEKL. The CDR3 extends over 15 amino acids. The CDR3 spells CASSQAGQGAKEQFF. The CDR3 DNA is TGCGCCAGCAGCCAGGCGGGACAGGGGGCGAAAGAGCAGTTCTTC.

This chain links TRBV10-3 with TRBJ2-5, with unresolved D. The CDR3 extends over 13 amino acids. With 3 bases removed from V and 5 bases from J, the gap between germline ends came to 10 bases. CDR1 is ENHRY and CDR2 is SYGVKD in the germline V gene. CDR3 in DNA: TGTGCCATCAGTGATAGGATTCCGGAGACCCAGTACTTC. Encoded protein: CAISDRIPETQYF.

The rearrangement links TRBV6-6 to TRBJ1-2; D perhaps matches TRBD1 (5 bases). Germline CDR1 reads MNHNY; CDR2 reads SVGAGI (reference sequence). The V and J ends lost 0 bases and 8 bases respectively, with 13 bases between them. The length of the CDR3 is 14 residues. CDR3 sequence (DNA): TGTGCCAGCAGTTACTCGGAGGGGCTAGGGGGCTACACCTTC. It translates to CASSYSEGLGGYTF.

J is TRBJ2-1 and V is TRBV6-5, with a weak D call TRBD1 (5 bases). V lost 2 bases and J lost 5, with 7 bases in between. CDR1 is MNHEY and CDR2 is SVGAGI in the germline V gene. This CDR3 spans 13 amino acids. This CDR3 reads CASSYNRNNEQFF. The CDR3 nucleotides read TGTGCCAGCAGTTACAACAGGAACAATGAGCAGTTCTTC.

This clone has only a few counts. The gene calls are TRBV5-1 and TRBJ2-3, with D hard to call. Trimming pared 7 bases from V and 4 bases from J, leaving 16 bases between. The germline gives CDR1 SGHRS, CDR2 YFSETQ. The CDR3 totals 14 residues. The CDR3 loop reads CASRRSFDADTQYF. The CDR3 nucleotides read TGCGCCAGCCGTCGGAGTTTCGACGCAGATACGCAGTATTTT.

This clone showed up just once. CDR3 region: CASSRGTIAYEQYF. The CDR3 coding sequence is TGTGCCAGCAGCAGGGGGACTATAGCCTACGAGCAGTACTTC. The chain recombines TRBV7-9 with TRBJ2-7, with a weak D call TRBD2 (7 bases). V was shortened by 5 bases and J by 2 bases, with 13 bases between the two germline ends. The CDR3 sequence is 14 residues long. CDR1 and CDR2 from the germline V gene are SEHNR and FQNEAQ (reference sequence).

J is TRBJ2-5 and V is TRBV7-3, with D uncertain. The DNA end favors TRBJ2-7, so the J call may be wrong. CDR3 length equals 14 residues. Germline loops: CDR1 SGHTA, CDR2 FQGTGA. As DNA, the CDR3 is TGTGCCAGCAGCTTAAGAGACGGCACCTACGAGCAGTACTTC. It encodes CASSLRDGTYEQYF.

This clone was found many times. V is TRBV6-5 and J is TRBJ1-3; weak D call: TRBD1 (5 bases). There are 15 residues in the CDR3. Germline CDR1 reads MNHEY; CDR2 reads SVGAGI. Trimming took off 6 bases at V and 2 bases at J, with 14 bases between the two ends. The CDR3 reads CASSYRRTTGNTIYF. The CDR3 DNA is TGTGCCAGCAGCTACAGGCGGACAACTGGAAACACCATATATTTT.

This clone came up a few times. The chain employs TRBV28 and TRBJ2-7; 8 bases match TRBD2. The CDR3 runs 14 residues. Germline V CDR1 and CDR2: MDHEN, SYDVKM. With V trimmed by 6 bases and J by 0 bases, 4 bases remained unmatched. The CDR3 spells CASRLAAYSYEQYF. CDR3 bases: TGTGCCAGCAGACTAGCGGCCTACTCCTACGAGCAGTACTTC.

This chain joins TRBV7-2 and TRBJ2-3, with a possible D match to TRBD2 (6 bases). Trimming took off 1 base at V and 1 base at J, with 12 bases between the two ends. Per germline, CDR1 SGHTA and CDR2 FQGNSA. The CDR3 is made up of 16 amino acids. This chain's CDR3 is CASSLGAGYGTDTQYF. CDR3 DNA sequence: TGTGCCAGCAGCTTAGGGGCGGGATATGGCACAGATACGCAGTATTTT.

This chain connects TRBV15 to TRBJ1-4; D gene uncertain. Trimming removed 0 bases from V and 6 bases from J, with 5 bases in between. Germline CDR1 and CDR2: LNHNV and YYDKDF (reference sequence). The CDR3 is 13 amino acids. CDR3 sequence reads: CATSREGYEKLFF. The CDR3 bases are TGTGCCACCAGCAGAGAAGGGTATGAAAAACTGTTTTTT. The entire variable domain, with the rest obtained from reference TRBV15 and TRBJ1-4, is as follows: DAMVIQNPRYQVTQFGKPVTLSCSQTLNHNVMYWYQQKSSQAPKLLFHYYDKDFNNEADTPDNFQSRRPNTSFCFLDIRSPGLGDTAMYLCATSREGYEKLFFGSGTQLSVL.

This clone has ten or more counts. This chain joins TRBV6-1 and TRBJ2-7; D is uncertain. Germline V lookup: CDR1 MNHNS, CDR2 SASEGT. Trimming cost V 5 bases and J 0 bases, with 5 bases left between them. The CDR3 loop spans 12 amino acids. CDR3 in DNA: TGTGCCAGCAGTCGGATCTCCTACGAGCAGTACTTC. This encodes CASSRISYEQYF.

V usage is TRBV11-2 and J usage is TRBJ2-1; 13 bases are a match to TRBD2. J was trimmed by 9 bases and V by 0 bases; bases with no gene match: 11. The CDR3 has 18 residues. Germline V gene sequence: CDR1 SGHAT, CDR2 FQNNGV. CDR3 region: CASSLDTLGLAGVTEQFF. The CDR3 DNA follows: TGTGCCAGCAGCTTAGATACGTTAGGACTAGCGGGAGTCACTGAGCAGTTCTTC.

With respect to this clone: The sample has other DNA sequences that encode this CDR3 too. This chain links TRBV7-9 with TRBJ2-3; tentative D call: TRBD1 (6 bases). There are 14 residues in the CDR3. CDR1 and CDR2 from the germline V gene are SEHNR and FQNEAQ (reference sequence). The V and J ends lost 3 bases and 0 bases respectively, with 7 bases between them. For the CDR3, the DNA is TGTGCCAGCAGCTTGGGGGCGAGCACAGATACGCAGTATTTT. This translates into CASSLGASTDTQYF.

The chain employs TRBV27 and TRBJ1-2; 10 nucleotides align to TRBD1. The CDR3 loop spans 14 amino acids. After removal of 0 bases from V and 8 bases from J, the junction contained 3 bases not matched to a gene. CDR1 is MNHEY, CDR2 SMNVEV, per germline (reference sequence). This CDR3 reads CASSLSLDRGGYTF. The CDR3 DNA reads TGTGCCAGCAGTTTATCTCTGGACAGGGGGGGCTACACCTTC.

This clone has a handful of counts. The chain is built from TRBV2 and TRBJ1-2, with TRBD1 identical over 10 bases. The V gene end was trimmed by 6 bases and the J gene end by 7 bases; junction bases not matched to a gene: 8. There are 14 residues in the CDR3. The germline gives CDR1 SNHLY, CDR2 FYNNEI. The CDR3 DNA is TGTGCCAGCAGACCCGGACAGGGGGTTCGTGGCTACACCTTC. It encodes CASRPGQGVRGYTF.

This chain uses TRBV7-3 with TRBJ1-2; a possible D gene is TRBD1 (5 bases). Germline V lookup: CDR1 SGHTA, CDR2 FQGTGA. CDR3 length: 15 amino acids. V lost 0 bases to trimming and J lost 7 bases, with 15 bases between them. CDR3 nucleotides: TGTGCCAGCAGCTTAACCCCTCAGGGAAAATTTGGCTACACCTTC. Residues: CASSLTPQGKFGYTF.

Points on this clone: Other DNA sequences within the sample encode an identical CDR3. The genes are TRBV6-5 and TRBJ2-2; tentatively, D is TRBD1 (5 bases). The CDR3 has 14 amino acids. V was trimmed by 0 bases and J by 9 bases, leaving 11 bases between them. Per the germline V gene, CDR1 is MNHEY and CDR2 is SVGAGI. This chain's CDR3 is CASSYSKWGRELFF. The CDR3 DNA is TGTGCCAGCAGTTACTCGAAATGGGGCCGGGAGCTGTTTTTT.

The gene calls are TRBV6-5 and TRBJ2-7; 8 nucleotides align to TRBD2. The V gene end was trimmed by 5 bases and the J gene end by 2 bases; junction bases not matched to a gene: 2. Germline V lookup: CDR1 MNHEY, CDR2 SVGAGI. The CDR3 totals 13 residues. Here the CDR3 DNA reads TGTGCCAGCAGTCTGACTAGCGCCTACGAGCAGTACTTC. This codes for CASSLTSAYEQYF.

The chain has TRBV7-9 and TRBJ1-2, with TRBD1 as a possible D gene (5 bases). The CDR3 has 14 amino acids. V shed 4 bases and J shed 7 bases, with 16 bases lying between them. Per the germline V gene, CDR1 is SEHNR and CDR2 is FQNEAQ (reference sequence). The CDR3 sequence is CASSSLEGVSGYTF. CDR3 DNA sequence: TGTGCCAGCAGCTCACTCGAAGGGGTTAGTGGCTACACCTTC.

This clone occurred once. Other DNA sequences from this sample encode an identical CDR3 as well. CDR3 amino acids: CAWSVLGTEAFF. CDR3 sequence (DNA): TGTGCCTGGAGTGTACTGGGGACTGAAGCTTTCTTT. The V call is TRBV30, the J call TRBJ1-1; no definite D call. V was shortened by 0 bases and J by 5 bases, with 7 bases between the two germline ends. Germline CDR1 reads GTSNPN; CDR2 reads SVGIG (reference sequence). CDR3 length equals 12 residues.

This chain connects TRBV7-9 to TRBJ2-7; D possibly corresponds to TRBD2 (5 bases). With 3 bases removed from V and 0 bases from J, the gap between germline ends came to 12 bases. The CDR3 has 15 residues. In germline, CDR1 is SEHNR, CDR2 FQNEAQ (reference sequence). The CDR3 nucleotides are TGTGCCAGCAGCTTTACTGCGGACTCCTCCTACGAGCAGTACTTC. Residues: CASSFTADSSYEQYF.

The CDR3 reads CASSFLGGGDTGELFF. CDR3 coding DNA: TGTGCCAGCAGCTTTTTGGGAGGGGGAGACACCGGGGAGCTGTTTTTT. The genes are TRBV5-4 and TRBJ2-2; D may be TRBD2 (7 bases). This CDR3 comprises 16 residues. The germline V gene encodes CDR1 SGHNT and CDR2 YYREEE (reference sequence). Trimming stripped 2 bases from V and 3 bases from J, with 14 bases between. Full variable domain (rest looked up from reference TRBV5-4 and TRBJ2-2): ETGVTQSPTHLIKTRGQQVTLRCSSQSGHNTVSWYQQALGQGPQFIFQYYREEENGRGNFPPRFSGLQFPNYSSELNVNALELDDSALYLCASSFLGGGDTGELFFGEGSRLTVL.

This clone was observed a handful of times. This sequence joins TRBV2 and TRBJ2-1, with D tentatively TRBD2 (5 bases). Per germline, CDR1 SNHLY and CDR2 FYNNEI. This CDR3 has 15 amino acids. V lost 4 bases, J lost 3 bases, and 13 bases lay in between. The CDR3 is CASSVGLEGYNEQFF. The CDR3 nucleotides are TGTGCCAGCAGTGTTGGTCTAGAGGGCTACAATGAGCAGTTCTTC.

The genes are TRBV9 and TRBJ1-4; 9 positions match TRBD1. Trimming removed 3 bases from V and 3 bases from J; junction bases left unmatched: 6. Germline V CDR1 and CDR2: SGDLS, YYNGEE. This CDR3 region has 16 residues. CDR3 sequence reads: CASSGTGDASNEKLFF. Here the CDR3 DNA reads TGTGCCAGCAGCGGGACAGGGGATGCGTCTAATGAAAAACTGTTTTTT.

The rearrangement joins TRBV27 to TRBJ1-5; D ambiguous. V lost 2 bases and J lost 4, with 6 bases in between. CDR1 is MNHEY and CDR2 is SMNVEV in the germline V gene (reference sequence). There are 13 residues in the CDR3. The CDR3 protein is CASSLVGNQPQHF. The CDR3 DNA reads TGTGCCAGCAGTTTAGTAGGAAATCAGCCCCAGCATTTT.

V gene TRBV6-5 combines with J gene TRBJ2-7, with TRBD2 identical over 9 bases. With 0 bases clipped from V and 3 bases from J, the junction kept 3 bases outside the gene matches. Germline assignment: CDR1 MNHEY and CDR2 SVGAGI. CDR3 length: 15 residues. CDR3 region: CASSYSVSGSYEQYF. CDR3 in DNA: TGTGCCAGCAGTTACTCCGTTAGCGGGAGCTACGAGCAGTACTTC.

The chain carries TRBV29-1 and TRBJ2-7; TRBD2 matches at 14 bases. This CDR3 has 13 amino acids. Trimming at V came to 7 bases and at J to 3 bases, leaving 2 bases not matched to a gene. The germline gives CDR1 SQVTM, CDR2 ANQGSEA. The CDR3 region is CSGGTSGSYEQYF. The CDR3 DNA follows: TGCAGCGGTGGGACTAGCGGGAGCTACGAGCAGTACTTC.

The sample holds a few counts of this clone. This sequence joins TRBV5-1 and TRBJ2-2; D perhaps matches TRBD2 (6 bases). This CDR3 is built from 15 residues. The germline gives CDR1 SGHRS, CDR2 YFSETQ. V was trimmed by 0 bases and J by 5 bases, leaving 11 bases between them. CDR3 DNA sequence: TGCGCCAGCAGCTTGGACGGGAGAGGGACCGGGGAGCTGTTTTTT. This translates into CASSLDGRGTGELFF.